The text below deals with one TCR beta chain. There is no known antigen for this receptor. It has no much larger one-base neighbor in the sample; base qualities were not kept. The cohort was made up of under 800 healthy bone marrow donors. At the time of sampling, every cohort member was nominally healthy, though immune exposures that went unrecorded were likely present. The donor tested CMV seronegative, placing the donor among the 352 seronegative members of the cohort. Every donor gave a peripheral blood sample, and the peripheral blood mononuclear cells from that sample were used for TCR beta sequencing. The Qiagen DNeasy Blood Extraction Kit was used to extract genomic DNA from the blood cell samples. The record originates from a study of cytomegalovirus exposure and HLA in healthy donors (dated by TCRdb to about 2017). Looking at the study overall: According to an earlier analysis of several hundred of the donors, about 170 million T cells yielded over 90 million unique TCR beta sequences and about 280 Gb of sequence data. Every repertoire in the discovery cohort had been generated on one and the same sequencing platform. In the later analysis, no new phenotypic data were used to find candidate immune exposures; instead, reliance was placed on TCR beta sequences and their occurrence across donors. Typing coverage varied by locus: roughly 629-640 donors for A, B, C, DRB1 and DQB1; roughly 560 for DQA1; over 600 for DPA1; more than 450 for DPB1. Among 300 to 500 genotyped donors of the cohort, an average of around 250,000 unique TCR beta nucleotide sequences was sequenced per donor, of which roughly 18% were non-productive. HLA typing covered class I and class II loci at four-digit resolution. The genetic ancestry cluster associated with self-reported Caucasian donors included about 84% of the roughly 400 genotyped donors. A few DR-DQ haplotypes were treated as single units for association and clustering because of strong linkage in the cohort. To predict cytomegalovirus infection status, the study combined high-throughput TCR immunosequencing, statistical association of individual TCRs with disease status, and machine learning. To decide whether each TCR beta V gene segment behaved as functional or pseudogenic, an earlier analysis of 587 of the donors relied on high-throughput TCR beta sequencing. The study aimed to test whether signatures of past pathogen exposure could be identified by cataloging public T cell receptors. Roughly 300 gigabases of sequencing data and 75 million to 85 million unique TCR sequences made up an early release that covered approximately 650 HLA-typed donors. The study used immunosequencing to profile the T cell repertoires of 670 or so subjects and linked those repertoires to cytomegalovirus serostatus. A separate validation cohort of 100 to 150 different subjects was used in addition to the roughly 670-subject first cohort. To study patterns of TCR occurrence, a later analysis re-analyzed previously published TCR beta repertoires from around 660 donors and added high-resolution HLA genotyping. Donor age, sex, ethnicity and CMV serostatus were compiled alongside the repertoire data. A later genetic analysis took genome-wide SNP genotypes for 398 of the 666 donors and used that subset as a discovery cohort.

General conclusions and limits of the study: A few of the identified cytomegalovirus-associated TCR beta chains were confirmed in vitro to be specific for cytomegalovirus antigens. A later analysis found that TCR association rates varied across HLA loci, with DRB1 alleles showing the most associated TCRs and HLA-C alleles the fewest. A later analysis found that HLA-associated TCR beta chains were more clonally expanded and had lower generation probabilities than equally common non-associated chains. This cohort had only TCR beta chains sequenced, and the lack of alpha or paired-chain data limited which features could be detected. According to a later analysis, parvovirus B19, influenza, CMV and Epstein-Barr virus appeared linked to several top co-occurrence clusters. A later analysis found that most CMV-associated TCR beta chains appeared HLA-restricted, with HLA associations seemingly driven largely by CMV exposure. An association between a missense DCLRE1C variant and V-gene and J-gene trimming of TCR beta chains was found in a later genetic analysis and replicated in an independent cohort. Most TCR sequences were seen in very few donors, while some public TCRs were found in many individuals. In a later genetic analysis, fewer N-insertions in productive TCRs were reported among donors in an Asian-associated ancestry cluster than the roughly 700-donor mean. Because counts were too low, more than 15 rarely observed V segments, including chromosome 9 orphons, were excluded from the earlier analysis of several hundred of the donors. When HLA alleles, especially DR and DQ, strongly co-occurred, TCR associations were difficult to assign to individual alleles. The authors suggested that the approach could potentially be generalized to other disease states and immunological phenotypes. Linkage disequilibrium might explain the correlated functional status among segregating V segments, but an unknown experimental factor could not be excluded. A further reported finding was that TCR beta sequences accurately predicted the HLA-A and HLA-B alleles for most subjects in the first cohort. Because HLA typing was unavailable for some donors at each locus, only the typed subset was used in association tests. A total of about 180 TCR beta chains were listed by the study as associated with cytomegalovirus. An earlier analysis of 587 of the donors showed that most TCR beta V segments appeared in productive rearrangements either about 87% or about 30% of the time, which broadly matched IMGT annotations. For the cohort, immune exposure information was limited to CMV serostatus. Cytomegalovirus status was reported to be diagnosed by the classifier with high specificity and sensitivity in both the original and validation cohorts. Specific HLA alleles were associated with some 15,000 TCR beta sequences at a false discovery rate of 0.05 in a later analysis. The sequencing pipeline was judged likely to have produced a cluster of highly shared sequence variants as a technical artifact. The presence/absence analyses assumed that sequencing depth was roughly uniform across donors, and that assumption may not be true.

Library generation was performed with the immunoSEQ multiplex PCR assay. The multiplex PCR relied on a mix of 60 forward primers for TCR Vbeta segments and 13 reverse primers for TCR Jbeta segments. The CDR3 region of rearranged TCR beta genes was amplified from genomic DNA by a multiplex PCR assay. The amplified TCR beta libraries were sequenced on the Illumina HiSeq System as 87-base-pair reads. As for how the authors treated the data: In a later analysis, approximately 74 million unique TCR beta chains were counted across the approximately 640 repertoires, and roughly 10 million of these chains were shared by at least two donors. A nearest-neighbor algorithm error-corrected the raw reads and collapsed the reads into unique sequences, merging closely related sequences to remove PCR and sequencing errors. To assign V, D and J gene segments, CDR3 sequences were aligned to IMGT reference sequences. For a sequence to be retained, at least a six-nucleotide match to both a V gene segment and a J gene segment was required. Rearrangements were classified as productive when the CDR3 lacked stop codons and remained in frame with V and J, and all other rearrangements were classified as non-productive. CDR3 was defined according to IMGT convention as the region running from the second conserved V-encoded cysteine to the conserved J-encoded phenylalanine. In an earlier analysis of approximately 500 of the donors, sequences lacking an unambiguous match to a single V gene segment were excluded. In an earlier analysis of more than 500 of the donors, a V segment was called functional when productive rearrangements were above 56.7%, and segregating when the standard deviation between donors exceeded 5%. To diagnose cytomegalovirus status from the catalog of TCR beta chain sequences, a statistical classification framework was built. In a later analysis, V and J genes were assigned by comparing TCR nucleotide sequences against IMGT/GENE-DB human TR gene sequences. In a later analysis, CDR3 sequences and most-parsimonious VDJ recombination scenarios were assigned using the TCRdist pipeline. In a later analysis, every TCR beta chain was defined by the combination of its CDR3 amino acid sequence and its V-gene family, and reads without a unique V-gene family were dropped. To address suspected cross-contamination and a sequencing artifact, a later analysis removed several hundred highly shared, low-generation-probability nucleotide sequences. A later analysis calculated a clonal expansion index for each public chain from normalized within-repertoire ranks of inferred template counts. A later analysis computed generation probabilities with a VDJ recombination model fitted to out-of-frame rearrangements, and checked the results against IGoR. In a later analysis, TCR-TCR, TCR-HLA and TCR-CMV co-occurrence was scored with hypergeometric tests, and a repertoire-size bias correction was applied to TCR pairs. False discovery rates were estimated in a later analysis by permuting HLA or CMV assignments 20 times. In a later analysis, co-occurring TCRs were grouped using DBSCAN, with TCRdist sequence similarity added in when clustering inside HLA-allele-positive subsets. Repertoires with fewer than 30,000 or more than 120,000 public chains, plus five repertoires with anomalous nucleotide sharing, were excluded from co-occurrence clustering. The table comes from immuneACCESS by way of TCRdb, which keeps in-frame sequences with V and J called. Part of the clones is missing from these tables; in studies checked, under half for an unresolved V gene and the rest for unknown reasons. V and J calls and clone size are given by that table; D and trimming were obtained from the DNA. In all, the sample holds about 150,000 clones, and roughly 70% of those were seen once. The top ten hold around 2.3% of the sample.

Sequencing was carried out using PBMCs. The sequence derives from a man between 25 and 39 years old in good health and CMV-seronegative.

This receptor has the CDR3 CASSRGSYEQYF. In nucleotide form, the sequence is TGTGCCAGCAGTCGGGGGTCCTACGAGCAGTACTTC. The chain joins TRBV6-6 to TRBJ2-7; tentative D gene TRBD2, with 6 bases matching. CDR1 and CDR2, looked up from the germline V gene (reference sequence), are MNHNY and SVGAGI. V loses 5 bases of germline sequence and J loses 1 base, and the interval between the two ends is 6 bases. The CDR3 holds 12 amino acids from the cysteine to the phenylalanine. Of the read, only the CDR3 DNA is kept; its 36 bases are in frame from base 1.